The 10 T cell receptor beta chains reported below all come from one sample, sequenced in a study of breast tumors, draining lymph nodes, adjacent tissues. The lymph nodes were axillary draining lymph nodes from breast cancer patients. TCRdb called the multiplex PCR reads again in MiXCR, with one record for every CDR3 protein. This sample has tens of thousands of distinct CDR3 sequences; roughly 28% occur once, and the top ten carry 8.1%. Sequencing used axillary lymph node tissue. These TCRs come from a female donor with breast cancer. Some clones in this sample may be carry-over from other donors' samples.

In this sample, this clonotype turned up many times. The chain recombines TRBV7-9 with TRBJ2-1; TRBD2 agrees at 7 bases. From germline, CDR1 is SEHNR and CDR2 FQNEAQ (reference sequence). V lost 5 bases and J lost 4; bases outside the gene matches: 8. The CDR3 is made up of 15 amino acids. CDR3 coding DNA: TGTGCCAGCAGCCCCTCAGCGGGGAGGTACAATGAGCAGTTCTTC. Amino acid sequence: CASSPSAGRYNEQFF.

This clonotype came up many times. This chain's CDR3 is CASSIPPRGGRQETQYF. Written as DNA, the CDR3 is TGTGCCAGTAGTATTCCCCCCCGGGGCGGTCGGCAAGAGACCCAGTACTTC. This rearrangement joins TRBV19 to TRBJ2-5; D tentatively reads TRBD1 or TRBD2 (5 bases each). The germline CDR1 and CDR2 sequences are LNHDA and SQIVND (reference sequence). There are 17 residues in the CDR3. V was shortened by 3 bases and J by 2 bases, with 19 bases between the two germline ends. Looking up the rest from reference TRBV19 and TRBJ2-5 gives the full variable domain: DGGITQSPKYLFRKEGQNVTLSCEQNLNHDAMYWYRQDPGQGLRLIYYSQIVNDFQKGDIAEGYSVSREKKESFPLTVTSAQKNPTAFYLCASSIPPRGGRQETQYFGPGTRLLVL.

This clonotype has ten or more counts. This rearrangement joins TRBV5-4 to TRBJ2-7; TRBD1 agrees at 9 bases. The CDR3 sequence is 14 residues long. Germline-derived CDR1 and CDR2 are SGHNT and YYREEE (reference sequence). The V and J ends lost 6 bases and 3 bases, in that order; junction bases with no gene match: 7. In nucleotides, the CDR3 is TGTGCCAGCACAGCCGGGACAGGGAACTACGAGCAGTACTTC. Amino acid sequence: CASTAGTGNYEQYF.

Concerning this clonotype itself: Mismatch with germline at one junction end may stem from a read error. The CDR3 loop reads CASSYGEGNSWSSYGQYF. In DNA form, the CDR3 reads TGTGCCAGCAGTTACGGTGAGGGAAACTCTTGGAGCTCCTACGGGCAGTACTTC. V usage is TRBV6-2 or TRBV6-3 and J usage is TRBJ2-7; possible D gene TRBD2, 5 bases. CDR1 is MNHEY and CDR2 is SVGEGT in the germline V gene. The CDR3 contains 18 residues.

The rearrangement uses TRBV5-6 and TRBJ1-2; the D gene is possibly TRBD1 (5 bases). Looked up from germline, CDR1 is SGHDT and CDR2 is YYEEEE. With 2 bases removed from V and 10 bases from J, the gap between germline ends came to 18 bases. The CDR3 has 14 residues. CDR3 bases: TGTGCCAGCAGCTTCGTGGGGCAGCTTTCTCTCTACACCTTC. It specifies CASSFVGQLSLYTF.

In its sample, this clonotype was seen many times. The chain links TRBV20-1 to TRBJ2-7, with TRBD2 identical over 12 bases. This CDR3 region has 14 residues. V gave up 1 base and J gave up 3 bases; unmatched junction bases: 1. From germline, CDR1 is DFQATT and CDR2 SNEGSKA (reference sequence). The CDR3: CSARGTSGNYEQYF. CDR3 DNA sequence: TGCAGTGCTAGAGGGACTAGCGGGAACTACGAGCAGTACTTC.

Many counts were recorded for this clonotype. The rearrangement joins TRBV6-2 or TRBV6-3 to TRBJ2-5; 10 bases fit TRBD2. The CDR3 runs 14 residues. From germline, CDR1 is MNHEY and CDR2 SVGEGT. Unmatched junction bases numbered 5, after V lost 4 bases and J lost 6 bases. This chain's CDR3 is CASSSSGSRQTQYF. CDR3 bases: TGTGCCAGCAGTTCTAGCGGGAGCAGGCAGACCCAGTACTTC.

About this clonotype: Compared with germline, one end of the junction differs, possibly owing to a read error. The chain employs TRBV7-2 and TRBJ2-6; no clear D gene. Germline V gene lookup returns CDR1 SGHTA and CDR2 FQGNSA. This CDR3 is 9 amino acids long. CDR3 amino acids: CASSNILTF. Written as DNA, the CDR3 is TGTGCCAGCAGCAACATCCTGACTTTC. The entire variable domain, with the rest obtained from reference TRBV7-2 and TRBJ2-6, is as follows: GAGVSQSPSNKVTEKGKDVELRCDPISGHTALYWYRQSLGQGLEFLIYFQGNSAPDKSGLPSDRFSAERTGGSVSTLTIQRTQQEDSAVYLCASSNILTFGAGSRLTVL.

About this clonotype itself: Because it lacks the conserved phenylalanine or tryptophan at the end, this CDR3 is likely a read error. No DNA is shown, since the ends of the CDR3 on it are uncertain; the CDR3 is the one TCRdb lists. The CDR3 protein is CASSAGGGRESY. The J gene is TRBJ1-2, the V gene TRBV2. Looked up from germline, CDR1 is SNHLY and CDR2 is FYNNEI. Termini included, the CDR3 measures 12 amino acids.

In its sample, this clonotype was seen many times. V and J are TRBV18 and TRBJ2-6, with D possibly matching TRBD2 (5 bases). Between the trimmed V and J ends, which lost 2 bases and 0 bases, there was a span of 11 bases. Germline assignment: CDR1 KGHSH and CDR2 LQKENI. The CDR3 consists of 17 residues. Written as DNA, the CDR3 is TGTGCCAGCTCACCATCGGGGTCCCCCTCTGGGGCCAACGTCCTGACTTTC. This encodes CASSPSGSPSGANVLTF.